The entry below gives a single T cell receptor (beta chain) sequence along with its context. Per the germline V gene, CDR1 is LNHNV and CDR2 is YYDKDF (reference sequence). The junction had 6 bases not matched to a gene; V was cut back by 3 bases and J by 13 bases. The CDR3 has 14 residues. This sample is part of a study of blood T cell repertoires in COVID-19. Study details: Samples of COVID-19 (acute and convalescent) were obtained from the United States, Italy and Spain. The analysed material was cDNA or gDNA that came from T cells, B-cell-depleted T cells, or PBMCs.

As originally analysed: Amplification of reference gene primers was used by the study to estimate nucleated cell counts. Repertoires were generated with immunoSEQ multiplex PCR, while TCRdb's copy carries only in-frame clones and drops some. V and J calls and clone size are given by that table; D and trimming were obtained from the DNA. In the table there are some 44,000 clones, 70% to 90% of which are singletons. This sequence originates from a human donor in a cohort sampled during active COVID-19. Material for sequencing was peripheral blood. The V call is TRBV15, the J call TRBJ1-4; 12 positions match TRBD1. The CDR3 protein is CATSRGTGGTGLFF. The CDR3 nucleotides read TGTGCCACCAGCAGGGGGACAGGGGGCACGGGACTGTTTTTT.